Presented here are 6 T cell receptor beta chains from one specimen sequenced in a study of T-cell reconstitution after alpha-beta-depleted transplantation in children. Unique molecular identifiers were built into the TCRbeta library. TCRdb re-called the PCR reads with MiXCR, one entry per CDR3 protein. The sample lists just over 950,000 distinct CDR3 sequences, about 26% occurring once. Sequences were derived from PBMCs, mostly from graft donor cells, sampled 360 days after TCRalphabeta/CD19-depleted stem cell transplant. The receptors were sampled from a boy in the first two years of life who had a stem cell transplant for SCID, so the T cells may come from the graft donor.

The CDR3 is CASSRMEEGEQYF. CDR3 bases: TGCGCCAGCAGCCGGATGGAGGAGGGCGAGCAGTACTTC. This chain joins TRBV4-1 and TRBJ2-7; D is possibly TRBD2 (6 bases). Trimming removed 4 bases from V and 6 bases from J, with 13 bases in between. The CDR3 contains 13 residues. From germline, CDR1 is MGHRA and CDR2 YSYEKL.

The chain employs TRBV5-1 and TRBJ1-2; no reliable D call. Trimming stripped 4 bases from V and 5 bases from J, with 12 bases between. Germline CDR1 is SGHRS and CDR2 is YFSETQ. This CDR3 spans 13 amino acids. CDR3 nucleotide sequence: TGCGCCAGCAGCATACTCCCATCTTATGGCTACACCTTC. Residues: CASSILPSYGYTF.

This clonotype has just a few counts. The chain employs TRBV5-1 and TRBJ2-6; 7 bases are a match to TRBD1. The ends lost 1 base at V and 4 bases at J; junction bases unmatched: 2. The CDR3 is 15 amino acids. Germline V gene sequence: CDR1 SGHRS, CDR2 YFSETQ. DNA of the CDR3: TGCGCCAGCAGCTTGAGGGGGCACGGGGCCAACGTCCTGACTTTC. Amino acids: CASSLRGHGANVLTF. Using reference TRBV5-1 and TRBJ2-6 for the parts outside the CDR3, the full variable domain is KAGVTQTPRYLIKTRGQQVTLSCSPISGHRSVSWYQQTPGQGLQFLFEYFSETQRNKGNFPGRFSGRQFSNSRSEMNVSTLELGDSALYLCASSLRGHGANVLTFGAGSRLTVL.

This clonotype was seen just once. This chain uses TRBV2 with TRBJ2-7; 7 bases align to TRBD1. J gave up 7 bases and V 7 bases, and 10 bases lay outside the gene matches. Germline CDR1 reads SNHLY; CDR2 reads FYNNEI. This CDR3 is 13 amino acids long. For the CDR3, the DNA is TGTGCCAGCAATAGGTACAGGGGTGAGGAGCAGTACTTC. Protein sequence: CASNRYRGEEQYF.

The DNA for the CDR3 is TGCAGCGTCCACCATGGGGGAGGCCAAGAGACCCAGTACTTC. Its protein is CSVHHGGGQETQYF. The chain has TRBV29-1 and TRBJ2-5; a weak D match, TRBD2 (6 bases). With 6 bases removed from V and 1 base from J, the gap between germline ends came to 15 bases. The CDR3 has 14 amino acids. Germline V lookup: CDR1 SQVTM, CDR2 ANQGSEA. Combining the CDR3 with reference TRBV29-1 and TRBJ2-5 gives the whole variable domain SAVISQKPSRDICQRGTSLTIQCQVDSQVTMMFWYRQQPGQSLTLIATANQGSEATYESGFVIDKFPISRPNLTFSTLTVSNMSPEDSSIYLCSVHHGGGQETQYFGPGTRLLVL.

The chain carries TRBV29-1 and TRBJ2-7; D might be TRBD1 (6 bases). The V end lost 6 bases, the J end lost 6 bases, and 9 bases lay between the germline ends. Germline V gives CDR1 SQVTM, CDR2 ANQGSEA. This CDR3 comprises 10 residues. The CDR3 bases are TGCAGCGTGCTCAGGGGCGAGCAGTACTTC. Amino acids: CSVLRGEQYF.